The rows below give T cell receptor beta chains drawn from one sample of a study of lymphopenia after photon versus proton radiotherapy. Sequencing was performed with immunoSEQ multiplex PCR; in TCRdb, only in-frame clones are kept and a portion is missing. This sample has some 55,000 clones, with around 85% found just once. The sequencing used peripheral blood, collected from a patient treated with photon-based radiotherapy. The receptors here all came from a man aged 40-49 years with gastric cancer. The CDR3 runs from the conserved cysteine through the conserved F or W. A D gene is named only where the DNA matches it firmly. Clone size, where shown, is once, few, many, or a class for clones that have expanded.

j_gene: TRBJ2-2; d_gene: TRBD1; v_gene: TRBV18; abundance: -; CDR3aa: CASSSGTANTGELFF; CDR3nt: TGTGCCAGCTCATCCGGGACAGCGAACACCGGGGAGCTGTTTTTT
j_gene: TRBJ1-2; d_gene: -; v_gene: TRBV18; abundance: -; CDR3aa: CASSPSTGYTF; CDR3nt: TGTGCCAGCTCACCAAGTACTGGCTACACCTTC
j_gene: TRBJ1-2; d_gene: -; v_gene: TRBV20-1; abundance: -; CDR3aa: CSASTQGGYTF; CDR3nt: TGCAGTGCCAGTACGCAGGGTGGCTACACCTTC
j_gene: TRBJ2-7; d_gene: -; v_gene: TRBV5-1; abundance: -; CDR3aa: CASSLDGTYEQYF; CDR3nt: TGCGCCAGCAGCCTAGACGGGACCTACGAGCAGTACTTC
j_gene: TRBJ1-1; d_gene: -; v_gene: TRBV6-5; abundance: -; CDR3aa: CASRGHLNTEAFF; CDR3nt: TGTGCCAGCAGGGGACATTTGAACACTGAAGCTTTCTTT
j_gene: TRBJ1-1; d_gene: -; v_gene: TRBV18; abundance: -; CDR3aa: CASSPAGANTEAFF; CDR3nt: TGTGCCAGCTCGCCCGCTGGGGCGAACACTGAAGCTTTCTTT
j_gene: TRBJ1-1; d_gene: TRBD1; v_gene: TRBV10-2; abundance: once; CDR3aa: CASIGTGVNTEAFF; CDR3nt: TGCGCCAGCATTGGTACAGGGGTGAACACTGAAGCTTTCTTT
j_gene: TRBJ1-1; d_gene: -; v_gene: TRBV29-1; abundance: -; CDR3aa: CSVVGDTLNTEAFF; CDR3nt: TGCAGCGTTGTCGGGGACACTCTCAACACTGAAGCTTTCTTT
j_gene: TRBJ2-5; d_gene: -; v_gene: TRBV7-9; abundance: -; CDR3aa: CASSLGMGPETQYF; CDR3nt: TGTGCCAGCAGCTTAGGAATGGGTCCGGAGACCCAGTACTTC
j_gene: TRBJ1-2; d_gene: TRBD1; v_gene: TRBV5-4; abundance: -; CDR3aa: CASSRGQGDNYGYTF; CDR3nt: TGTGCCAGCAGCCGGGGACAGGGGGACAACTATGGCTACACCTTC
j_gene: TRBJ2-7; d_gene: -; v_gene: TRBV5-1; abundance: few; CDR3aa: CASSPDFYEQYF; CDR3nt: TGCGCCAGCAGCCCGGACTTCTACGAGCAGTACTTC
j_gene: TRBJ1-6; d_gene: TRBD1; v_gene: TRBV5-6; abundance: -; CDR3aa: CASSFQTGHSPLHF; CDR3nt: TGTGCCAGCAGCTTTCAGACAGGGCATTCACCCCTCCACTTT
j_gene: TRBJ1-2; d_gene: -; v_gene: TRBV6-5; abundance: -; CDR3aa: CASSYLQQAQHGYTF; CDR3nt: TGTGCCAGCAGTTACCTCCAGCAGGCACAACATGGCTACACCTTC
j_gene: TRBJ1-1; d_gene: TRBD1; v_gene: TRBV9; abundance: once; CDR3aa: CASSVGPGGNTEAFF; CDR3nt: TGTGCCAGCAGCGTAGGGCCAGGGGGAAACACTGAAGCTTTCTTT
j_gene: TRBJ1-5; d_gene: -; v_gene: TRBV2; abundance: -; CDR3aa: CASGVPGNNQPQHF; CDR3nt: TGTGCCAGCGGCGTCCCGGGGAACAATCAGCCCCAGCATTTT
j_gene: TRBJ1-1; d_gene: TRBD1; v_gene: TRBV7-6; abundance: -; CDR3aa: CASSYTGDTEAFF; CDR3nt: TGTGCCAGCAGCTATACAGGGGACACTGAAGCTTTCTTT
j_gene: TRBJ1-3; d_gene: -; v_gene: TRBV7-2; abundance: -; CDR3aa: CASRAPGDISGNTIYF; CDR3nt: TGTGCCAGCAGGGCCCCGGGGGACATCTCTGGAAACACCATATATTTT
j_gene: TRBJ2-7; d_gene: -; v_gene: TRBV6-1; abundance: -; CDR3aa: CASEARPPYEQYF; CDR3nt: TGTGCCAGCGAGGCTCGGCCCCCCTACGAGCAGTACTTC
j_gene: TRBJ2-1; d_gene: -; v_gene: TRBV9; abundance: -; CDR3aa: CASSVDMGSEQFF; CDR3nt: TGTGCCAGCAGCGTAGACATGGGCAGTGAGCAGTTCTTC
j_gene: TRBJ2-1; d_gene: TRBD1; v_gene: TRBV29-1; abundance: -; CDR3aa: CSVAKGQGAYNEQFF; CDR3nt: TGCAGCGTTGCCAAGGGACAGGGGGCCTACAATGAGCAGTTCTTC
j_gene: TRBJ1-2; d_gene: -; v_gene: TRBV27; abundance: -; CDR3aa: CASSSRTHEDSYGYTF; CDR3nt: TGTGCCAGCAGTTCGCGAACCCACGAAGACAGCTATGGCTACACCTTC
j_gene: TRBJ2-6; d_gene: -; v_gene: TRBV5-4; abundance: -; CDR3aa: CASSSGQSGANVLTF; CDR3nt: TGTGCCAGCAGCTCCGGACAGTCTGGGGCCAACGTCCTGACTTTC
j_gene: TRBJ2-1; d_gene: -; v_gene: TRBV5-4; abundance: -; CDR3aa: CASQPGRIYNEQFF; CDR3nt: TGTGCCAGCCAGCCGGGGCGGATCTACAATGAGCAGTTCTTC
j_gene: TRBJ2-1; d_gene: TRBD2; v_gene: TRBV4-3; abundance: -; CDR3aa: CASSQTSGGEYNEQFF; CDR3nt: TGCGCCAGCAGCCAGACTAGCGGGGGGGAGTACAATGAGCAGTTCTTC
j_gene: TRBJ2-3; d_gene: TRBD2; v_gene: TRBV27; abundance: -; CDR3aa: CASGGDLADTDTQYF; CDR3nt: TGTGCCAGTGGGGGGGACCTCGCAGATACAGATACGCAGTATTTT
j_gene: TRBJ1-3; d_gene: TRBD1; v_gene: TRBV5-6; abundance: -; CDR3aa: CASSLQTGVVGNTIYF; CDR3nt: TGTGCCAGCAGCTTACAGACAGGGGTGGTTGGAAACACCATATATTTT
j_gene: TRBJ2-5; d_gene: -; v_gene: TRBV4-1; abundance: -; CDR3aa: CASSQDPGETQYF; CDR3nt: TGCGCCAGCAGCCAAGACCCGGGGGAGACCCAGTACTTC
j_gene: TRBJ1-6; d_gene: -; v_gene: TRBV9; abundance: -; CDR3aa: CASSVVSSSPLHF; CDR3nt: TGTGCCAGCAGCGTAGTCAGTTCTTCACCCCTCCACTTT
j_gene: TRBJ2-2; d_gene: TRBD2; v_gene: TRBV19; abundance: -; CDR3aa: CASSILAGGELFF; CDR3nt: TGTGCCAGTAGTATATTAGCGGGGGGGGAGCTGTTTTTT
j_gene: TRBJ1-2; d_gene: -; v_gene: TRBV7-9; abundance: -; CDR3aa: CASSKRQVVYGYTF; CDR3nt: TGTGCCAGCAGCAAAAGACAGGTTGTCTATGGCTACACCTTC
j_gene: TRBJ2-7; d_gene: -; v_gene: TRBV4-3; abundance: -; CDR3aa: CASSQDPGRSYEQYF; CDR3nt: TGCGCCAGCAGCCAAGATCCAGGGAGGTCTTACGAGCAGTACTTC
j_gene: TRBJ1-1; d_gene: TRBD1; v_gene: TRBV7-3; abundance: -; CDR3aa: CASSFSGGNTEAFF; CDR3nt: TGTGCCAGCAGCTTCTCAGGGGGGAACACTGAAGCTTTCTTT
j_gene: TRBJ1-3; d_gene: -; v_gene: TRBV7-2; abundance: -; CDR3aa: CASSLGSVGNTIYF; CDR3nt: TGTGCCAGCAGCTTAGGGTCGGTTGGAAACACCATATATTTT
j_gene: TRBJ2-6; d_gene: TRBD1; v_gene: TRBV5-5; abundance: -; CDR3aa: CASSLAGTGGSGANVLTF; CDR3nt: TGTGCCAGCAGCTTGGCCGGGACAGGGGGCTCTGGGGCCAACGTCCTGACTTTC
j_gene: TRBJ1-6; d_gene: -; v_gene: TRBV2; abundance: -; CDR3aa: CASSEALVASPLHF; CDR3nt: TGTGCCAGCAGTGAAGCGCTTGTAGCTTCACCCCTCCACTTT
j_gene: TRBJ2-7; d_gene: TRBD1; v_gene: TRBV19; abundance: -; CDR3aa: CASSTGQSIYEQYF; CDR3nt: TGTGCCAGTAGTACGGGACAGTCCATCTACGAGCAGTACTTC
j_gene: TRBJ1-3; d_gene: TRBD1; v_gene: TRBV12-5; abundance: -; CDR3aa: CASGPGTGIGNTIYF; CDR3nt: TGTGCTAGTGGCCCCGGGACAGGGATTGGAAACACCATATATTTT
j_gene: TRBJ2-7; d_gene: -; v_gene: TRBV11-2; abundance: few; CDR3aa: CASSRGSGTGQYF; CDR3nt: TGTGCCAGCAGTCGGGGGTCGGGAACCGGGCAGTACTTC
j_gene: TRBJ2-3; d_gene: TRBD2; v_gene: TRBV25-1; abundance: once; CDR3aa: CASSEYSGGRTDTQYF; CDR3nt: TGTGCCAGCAGTGAATACAGCGGGGGGCGCACAGATACGCAGTATTTT
j_gene: TRBJ2-6; d_gene: TRBD1; v_gene: TRBV4-2; abundance: -; CDR3aa: CASSQAGQGIAGANVLTF; CDR3nt: TGTGCCAGCAGCCAAGCGGGACAGGGGATCGCTGGGGCCAACGTCCTGACTTTC
j_gene: TRBJ2-5; d_gene: TRBD1; v_gene: TRBV6-5; abundance: -; CDR3aa: CASRLPGQATQYF; CDR3nt: TGTGCCAGCAGGCTCCCGGGACAGGCGACCCAGTACTTC
j_gene: TRBJ1-4; d_gene: TRBD1; v_gene: TRBV27; abundance: -; CDR3aa: CASSLSGDSEKLFF; CDR3nt: TGTGCCAGCAGTTTATCTGGGGACAGTGAAAAACTGTTTTTT
j_gene: TRBJ1-4; d_gene: -; v_gene: TRBV14; abundance: -; CDR3aa: CASSPPGPHNEKLFF; CDR3nt: TGTGCCAGCAGCCCGCCGGGACCCCACAATGAAAAACTGTTTTTT
j_gene: TRBJ1-2; d_gene: -; v_gene: TRBV2; abundance: once; CDR3aa: CAGWGSSGYTF; CDR3nt: TGTGCCGGGTGGGGCTCGTCTGGCTACACCTTC
j_gene: TRBJ2-3; d_gene: -; v_gene: TRBV10-3; abundance: -; CDR3aa: CAISDPVPGAITDTQYF; CDR3nt: TGTGCCATCAGTGACCCTGTCCCGGGGGCGATCACAGATACGCAGTATTTT
j_gene: TRBJ2-4; d_gene: -; v_gene: TRBV4-3; abundance: once; CDR3aa: CASSPARTAYAKNIQYF; CDR3nt: TGCGCCAGCAGCCCAGCTAGGACAGCCTATGCCAAAAACATTCAGTACTTC
j_gene: TRBJ1-6; d_gene: -; v_gene: TRBV2; abundance: -; CDR3aa: CASSAPYNSPLHF; CDR3nt: TGTGCCAGCAGTGCCCCCTATAATTCACCCCTCCACTTT
j_gene: TRBJ1-4; d_gene: -; v_gene: TRBV9; abundance: once; CDR3aa: CASSVGEATNEKLFF; CDR3nt: TGTGCCAGCAGCGTAGGAGAAGCAACTAATGAAAAACTGTTTTTT
j_gene: TRBJ2-2; d_gene: TRBD2; v_gene: TRBV7-2; abundance: -; CDR3aa: CASSLAGGFSGELFF; CDR3nt: TGTGCCAGCAGCTTAGCGGGGGGGTTTAGCGGGGAGCTGTTTTTT